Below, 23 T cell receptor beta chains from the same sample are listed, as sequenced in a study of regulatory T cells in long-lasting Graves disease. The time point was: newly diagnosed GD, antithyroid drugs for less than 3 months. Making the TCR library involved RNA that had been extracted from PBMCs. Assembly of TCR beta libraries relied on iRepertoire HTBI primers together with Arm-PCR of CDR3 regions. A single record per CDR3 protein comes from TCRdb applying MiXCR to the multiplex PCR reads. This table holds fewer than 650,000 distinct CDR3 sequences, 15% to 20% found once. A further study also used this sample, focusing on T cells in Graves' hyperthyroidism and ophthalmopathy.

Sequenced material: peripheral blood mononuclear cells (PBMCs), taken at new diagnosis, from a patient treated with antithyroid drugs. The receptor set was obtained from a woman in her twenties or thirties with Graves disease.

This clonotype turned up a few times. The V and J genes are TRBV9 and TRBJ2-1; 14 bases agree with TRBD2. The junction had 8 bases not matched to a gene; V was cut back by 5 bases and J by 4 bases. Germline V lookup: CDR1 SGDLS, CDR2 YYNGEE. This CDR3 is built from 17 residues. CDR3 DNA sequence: TGTGCCAGCAGTGAGGGACTAGCGGGAGCAGGGTACAATGAGCAGTTCTTC. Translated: CASSEGLAGAGYNEQFF.

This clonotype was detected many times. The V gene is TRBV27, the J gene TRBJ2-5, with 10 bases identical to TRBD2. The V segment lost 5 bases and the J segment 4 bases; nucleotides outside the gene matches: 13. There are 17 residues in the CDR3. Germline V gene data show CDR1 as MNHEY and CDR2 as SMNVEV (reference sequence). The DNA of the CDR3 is TGTGCCAGCAGTACTCCCAATCTAGCGGGAGTTGGAGAGACCCAGTACTTC. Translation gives CASSTPNLAGVGETQYF.

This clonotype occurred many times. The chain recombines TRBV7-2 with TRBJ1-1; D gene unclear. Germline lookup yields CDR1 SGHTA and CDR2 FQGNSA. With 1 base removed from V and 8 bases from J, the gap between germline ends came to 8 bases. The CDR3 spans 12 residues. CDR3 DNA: TGTGCCAGCAGCTTAGTCGTGGACGAAGCTTTCTTT. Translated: CASSLVVDEAFF. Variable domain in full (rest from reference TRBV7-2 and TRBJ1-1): GAGVSQSPSNKVTEKGKDVELRCDPISGHTALYWYRQSLGQGLEFLIYFQGNSAPDKSGLPSDRFSAERTGGSVSTLTIQRTQQEDSAVYLCASSLVVDEAFFGQGTRLTVV.

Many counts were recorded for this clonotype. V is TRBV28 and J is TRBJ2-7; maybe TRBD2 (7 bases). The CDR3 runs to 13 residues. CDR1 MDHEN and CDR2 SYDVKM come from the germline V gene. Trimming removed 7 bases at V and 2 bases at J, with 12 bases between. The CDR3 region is CASTAGAPYEQYF. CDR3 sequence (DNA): TGTGCCAGCACCGCGGGGGCCCCCTACGAGCAGTACTTC. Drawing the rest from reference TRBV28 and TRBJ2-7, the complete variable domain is DVKVTQSSRYLVKRTGEKVFLECVQDMDHENMFWYRQDPGLGLRLIYFSYDVKMKEKGDIPEGYSVSREKKERFSLILESASTNQTSMYLCASTAGAPYEQYFGPGTRLTVT.

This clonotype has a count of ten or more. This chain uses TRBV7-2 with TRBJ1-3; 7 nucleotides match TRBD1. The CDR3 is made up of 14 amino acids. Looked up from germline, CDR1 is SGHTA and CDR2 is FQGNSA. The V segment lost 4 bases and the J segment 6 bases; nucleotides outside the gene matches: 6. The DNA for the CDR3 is TGTGCCAGCAGCTCTCCGGGACAGCAAAACACCATATATTTT. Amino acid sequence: CASSSPGQQNTIYF.

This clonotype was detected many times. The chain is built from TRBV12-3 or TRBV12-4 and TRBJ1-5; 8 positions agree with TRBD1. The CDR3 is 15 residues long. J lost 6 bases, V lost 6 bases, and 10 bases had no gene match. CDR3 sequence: CASRRTGSGRQPQHF. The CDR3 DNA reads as TGTGCCAGCAGACGGACAGGGAGTGGGCGTCAGCCCCAGCATTTT.

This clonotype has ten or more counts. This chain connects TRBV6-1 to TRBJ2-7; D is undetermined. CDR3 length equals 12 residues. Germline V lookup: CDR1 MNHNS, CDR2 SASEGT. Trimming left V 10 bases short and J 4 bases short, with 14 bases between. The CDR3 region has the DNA TGTGCCATCTTACGCGGCGCTTACGAGCAGTACTTC. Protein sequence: CAILRGAYEQYF.

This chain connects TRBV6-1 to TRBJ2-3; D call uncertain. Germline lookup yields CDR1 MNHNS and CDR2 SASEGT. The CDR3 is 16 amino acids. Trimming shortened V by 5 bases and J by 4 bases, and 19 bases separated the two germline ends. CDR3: CASSTSGLGKADTQYF. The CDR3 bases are TGTGCCAGCAGTACCAGTGGGCTGGGGAAGGCAGATACGCAGTATTTT.

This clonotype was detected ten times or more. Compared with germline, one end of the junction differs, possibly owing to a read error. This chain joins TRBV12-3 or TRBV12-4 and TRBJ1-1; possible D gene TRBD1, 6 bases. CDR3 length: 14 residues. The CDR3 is CASSLGGVGTEAFF. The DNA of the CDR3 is TGTGCCAGCAGCTTAGGGGGGGTGGGCACTGAAGCTTTCTTT.

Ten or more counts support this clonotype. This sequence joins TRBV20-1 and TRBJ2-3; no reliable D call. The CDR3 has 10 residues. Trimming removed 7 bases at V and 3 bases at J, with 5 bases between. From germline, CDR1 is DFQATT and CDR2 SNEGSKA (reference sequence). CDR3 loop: CSGRTDTQYF. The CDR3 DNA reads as TGCAGTGGGCGTACAGATACGCAGTATTTT.

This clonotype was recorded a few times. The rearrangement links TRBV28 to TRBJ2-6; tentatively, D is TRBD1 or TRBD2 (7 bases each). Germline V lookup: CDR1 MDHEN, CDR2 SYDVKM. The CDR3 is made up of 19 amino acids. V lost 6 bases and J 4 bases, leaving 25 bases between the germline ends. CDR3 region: CASSRLAPGRGSGANVLTF. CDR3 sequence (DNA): TGTGCCAGCAGCAGACTAGCCCCGGGCAGGGGGTCAGGGGCCAACGTCCTGACTTTC. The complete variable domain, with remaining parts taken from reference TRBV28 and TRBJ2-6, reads DVKVTQSSRYLVKRTGEKVFLECVQDMDHENMFWYRQDPGLGLRLIYFSYDVKMKEKGDIPEGYSVSREKKERFSLILESASTNQTSMYLCASSRLAPGRGSGANVLTFGAGSRLTVL.

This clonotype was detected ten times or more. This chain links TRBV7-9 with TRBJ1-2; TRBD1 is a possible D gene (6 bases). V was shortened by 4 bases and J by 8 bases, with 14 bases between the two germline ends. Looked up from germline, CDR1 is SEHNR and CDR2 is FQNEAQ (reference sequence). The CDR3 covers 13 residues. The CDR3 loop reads CASSSRGGEGYTF. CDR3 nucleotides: TGTGCCAGCAGCTCTAGAGGGGGAGAAGGCTACACCTTC.

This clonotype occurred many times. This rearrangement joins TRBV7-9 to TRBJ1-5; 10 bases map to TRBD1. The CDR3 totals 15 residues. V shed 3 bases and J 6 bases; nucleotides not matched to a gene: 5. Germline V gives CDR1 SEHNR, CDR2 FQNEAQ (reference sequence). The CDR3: CASSLTGQGSQPQHF. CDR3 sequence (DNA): TGTGCCAGCAGCTTGACGGGACAGGGGAGTCAGCCCCAGCATTTT.

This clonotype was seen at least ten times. CDR3 DNA sequence: TGTGCCAGCAGTGAAAGGGGGACCAAAACACCGAATGAGCAGTTCTTC. Amino acid sequence: CASSERGTKTPNEQFF. The chain uses TRBV6-1 and TRBJ2-1, with a weak D call TRBD1 (6 bases). The germline gives CDR1 MNHNS, CDR2 SASEGT. The CDR3 covers 16 residues. Trimming removed 2 bases from V and 7 bases from J, with 18 bases in between.

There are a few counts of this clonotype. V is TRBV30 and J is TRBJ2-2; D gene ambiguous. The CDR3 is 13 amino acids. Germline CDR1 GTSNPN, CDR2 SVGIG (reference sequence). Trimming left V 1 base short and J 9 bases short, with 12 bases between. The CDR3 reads CAWSDWRNRELFF. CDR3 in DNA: TGTGCCTGGAGTGACTGGCGGAACAGGGAGCTGTTTTTT.

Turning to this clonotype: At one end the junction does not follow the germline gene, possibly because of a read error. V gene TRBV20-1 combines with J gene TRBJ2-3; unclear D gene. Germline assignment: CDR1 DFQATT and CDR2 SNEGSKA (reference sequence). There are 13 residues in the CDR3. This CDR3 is CRATGSGTDTQYF. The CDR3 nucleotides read TGCAGGGCTACGGGTTCTGGCACAGATACGCAGTATTTT.

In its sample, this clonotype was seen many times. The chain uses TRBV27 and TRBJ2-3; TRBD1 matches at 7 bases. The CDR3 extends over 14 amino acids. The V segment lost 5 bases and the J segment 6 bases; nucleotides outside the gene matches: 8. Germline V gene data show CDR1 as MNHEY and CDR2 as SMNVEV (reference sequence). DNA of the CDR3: TGTGCCAGCAGTCCTCTCTTGGGACAGGATACGCAGTATTTT. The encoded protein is CASSPLLGQDTQYF.

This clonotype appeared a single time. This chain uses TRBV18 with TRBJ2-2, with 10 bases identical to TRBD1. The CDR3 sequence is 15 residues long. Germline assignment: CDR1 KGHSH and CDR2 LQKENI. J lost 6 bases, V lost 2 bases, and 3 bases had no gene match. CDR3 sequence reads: CASSPSGTGAGELFF. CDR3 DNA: TGTGCCAGCTCACCATCCGGGACAGGGGCCGGGGAGCTGTTTTTT.

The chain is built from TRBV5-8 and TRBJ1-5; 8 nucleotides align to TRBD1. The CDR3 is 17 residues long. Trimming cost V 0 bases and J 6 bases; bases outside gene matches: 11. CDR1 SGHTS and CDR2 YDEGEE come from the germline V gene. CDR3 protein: CASSLGTGFGVGQPQHF. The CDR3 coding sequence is TGTGCCAGCAGCTTGGGGACAGGGTTTGGGGTAGGTCAGCCCCAGCATTTT.

The CDR3: CASSLGTLGEKLFF. The CDR3 DNA reads TGCGCCAGCAGCTTGGGCACTTTGGGAGAAAAACTGTTTTTT. V and J are TRBV5-1 and TRBJ1-4; D unresolved. Germline CDR1 SGHRS, CDR2 YFSETQ. Trimming removed 0 bases from V and 8 bases from J, with 11 bases in between. The CDR3 has 14 amino acids.

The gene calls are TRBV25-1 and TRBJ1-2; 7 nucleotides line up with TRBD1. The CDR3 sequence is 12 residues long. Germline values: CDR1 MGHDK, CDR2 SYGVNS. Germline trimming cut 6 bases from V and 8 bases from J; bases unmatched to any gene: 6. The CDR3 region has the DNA TGTGCCAGCAGAGACAGGGCTTGGGGCTACACCTTC. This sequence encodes CASRDRAWGYTF.

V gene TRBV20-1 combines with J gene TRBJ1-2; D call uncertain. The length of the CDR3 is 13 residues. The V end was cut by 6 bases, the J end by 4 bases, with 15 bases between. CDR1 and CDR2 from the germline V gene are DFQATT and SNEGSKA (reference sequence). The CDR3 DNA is TGCAGTGCCGAAGACGTTGGAGGCTATGGCTACACCTTC. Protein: CSAEDVGGYGYTF.

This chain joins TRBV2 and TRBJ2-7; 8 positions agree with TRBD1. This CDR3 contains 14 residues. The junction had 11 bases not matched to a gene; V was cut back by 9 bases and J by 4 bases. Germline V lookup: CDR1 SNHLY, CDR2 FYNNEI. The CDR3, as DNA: TGTGCCAGTAATACCGGGACAGGAGTGTACGAGCAGTACTTC. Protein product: CASNTGTGVYEQYF.